Shown below are 14 T cell receptor beta chains from a single sample sequenced in a study of T cells after posttransplantation cyclophosphamide. Treatment was busulfan-fludarabine conditioning, a marrow graft, and cyclophosphamide on days +3 and +4. Measured with immunoSEQ multiplex PCR; TCRdb has only the in-frame clones, and not every one. The data hold 6,000 to 7,500 clones, with approximately 92% observed a single time. The input for sequencing was CD8+ T cells sorted from blood, taken after allogeneic stem cell transplant with posttransplant cyclophosphamide. Every receptor here comes from a male patient aged 55 to 69 who received an allogeneic stem cell transplant from a related donor and was CMV-positive. The T cells may partly be graft donor cells.

This chain joins TRBV27 and TRBJ2-1; the D gene is possibly TRBD2 (5 bases). The CDR3 extends over 12 amino acids. With 3 bases removed from V and 8 bases from J, the gap between germline ends came to 8 bases. Looked up from germline, CDR1 is MNHEY and CDR2 is SMNVEV (reference sequence). The CDR3 DNA reads TGTGCCAGCAGTTTCGTGGGAGATGAGCAGTTCTTC. It encodes CASSFVGDEQFF.

The chain employs TRBV30 and TRBJ2-1; tentatively, D is TRBD1 (5 bases). The length of the CDR3 is 13 residues. Trimming took off 0 bases at V and 3 bases at J, with 6 bases between the two ends. Germline V gives CDR1 GTSNPN, CDR2 SVGIG (reference sequence). The CDR3 DNA sequence: TGTGCCTGGAGTGTACAGGACTACAATGAGCAGTTCTTC. Protein: CAWSVQDYNEQFF.

This chain joins TRBV7-3 and TRBJ1-5, with D perhaps matching TRBD1 (6 bases). Trimming removed 6 bases from V and 3 bases from J, with 9 bases in between. There are 13 residues in the CDR3. Per germline, CDR1 SGHTA and CDR2 FQGTGA. The CDR3, as DNA: TGTGCCAGCAGGAAGGGGGTCAATCAGCCCCAGCATTTT. It translates to CASRKGVNQPQHF.

On this clone itself: Relative to the germline gene, one junction end is altered; a read error may explain this. V gene TRBV4-3 combines with J gene TRBJ2-6; D is tentatively TRBD1 or TRBD2 (5 bases each). CDR3 size: 14 residues. CDR1 LGHNA and CDR2 YSLEER come from the germline V gene. The CDR3 sequence is CATSQGAGANVLTF. The CDR3 coding sequence is TGCGCCACCAGCCAGGGAGCCGGGGCCAACGTCCTGACTTTC.

The chain joins TRBV4-3 to TRBJ2-7; D perhaps matches TRBD2 (6 bases). Trimming removed 0 bases from V and 1 base from J, with 7 bases in between. This CDR3 is built from 14 residues. Germline lookup yields CDR1 LGHNA and CDR2 YSLEER. The CDR3 loop is CASSQDSGSYEQYF. For the CDR3, the DNA is TGCGCCAGCAGCCAAGATAGCGGATCCTACGAGCAGTACTTC.

The chain links TRBV19 to TRBJ1-5; D might be TRBD1 (5 bases). Germline assignment: CDR1 LNHDA and CDR2 SQIVND (reference sequence). The CDR3 extends over 13 amino acids. Trimming shortened V by 5 bases and J by 9 bases, and 14 bases separated the two germline ends. CDR3 region: CASSADTGVPQHF. The CDR3 DNA follows: TGTGCCAGTAGTGCGGACACAGGCGTGCCCCAGCATTTT.

V and J are TRBV19 and TRBJ2-7; 10 bases fit TRBD1. Germline V lookup: CDR1 LNHDA, CDR2 SQIVND (reference sequence). With V trimmed by 4 bases and J by 6 bases, 6 bases remained unmatched. There are 14 residues in the CDR3. For the CDR3, the DNA is TGTGCCAGTAGTACTCGACAGGGGGCGGGCGAGCAGTACTTC. This encodes CASSTRQGAGEQYF. Combining the CDR3 with reference TRBV19 and TRBJ2-7 gives the whole variable domain DGGITQSPKYLFRKEGQNVTLSCEQNLNHDAMYWYRQDPGQGLRLIYYSQIVNDFQKGDIAEGYSVSREKKESFPLTVTSAQKNPTAFYLCASSTRQGAGEQYFGPGTRLTVT.

J is TRBJ1-3 and V is TRBV9, with 8 positions matching TRBD1. CDR3 length: 17 amino acids. CDR1 SGDLS and CDR2 YYNGEE come from the germline V gene. V trimming: 4 bases; J trimming: 1 base; junction bases outside the gene matches: 10. Here the CDR3 DNA reads TGTGCCAGCAGCTCCACGACAGGGGTTACATCTGGAAACACCATATATTTT. Its protein is CASSSTTGVTSGNTIYF. Filled out from reference TRBV9 and TRBJ1-3, the complete variable domain reads DSGVTQTPKHLITATGQRVTLRCSPRSGDLSVYWYQQSLDQGLQFLIQYYNGEERAKGNILERFSAQQFPDLHSELNLSSLELGDSALYFCASSSTTGVTSGNTIYFGEGSWLTVV.

The V gene is TRBV4-1, the J gene TRBJ2-1; 7 bases align to TRBD1. In germline, CDR1 is MGHRA, CDR2 YSYEKL. There are 15 residues in the CDR3. The V and J ends lost 3 bases and 8 bases, in that order; junction bases with no gene match: 10. The CDR3 region is CASSQTDRVRDEQFF. In DNA form, the CDR3 reads TGCGCCAGCAGCCAGACTGACAGGGTACGAGATGAGCAGTTCTTC.

The chain is built from TRBV19 and TRBJ1-3, with D possibly being TRBD1 (5 bases). Germline CDR1 and CDR2: LNHDA and SQIVND (reference sequence). Trimming cost V 8 bases and J 0 bases, with 8 bases left between them. The CDR3 spans 13 residues. The CDR3 DNA reads as TGTGCCAGTCTCGGGGGCTCTGGAAACACCATATATTTT. It codes for CASLGGSGNTIYF.

The chain combines TRBV4-1 with TRBJ1-3; D gene unclear. V lost 2 bases to trimming and J lost 4 bases, with 12 bases between them. The CDR3 is made up of 15 amino acids. Germline CDR1 MGHRA, CDR2 YSYEKL. CDR3 sequence reads: CASSQFYSSGNTIYF. The CDR3 DNA follows: TGCGCCAGCAGCCAATTCTACAGCTCAGGAAACACCATATATTTT.

The V call is TRBV11-1, the J call TRBJ1-1; D is unresolved. Trimming removed 3 bases at V and 4 bases at J, with 12 bases between. Germline V gene lookup returns CDR1 SGHAT and CDR2 FQDESV (reference sequence). This CDR3 comprises 14 residues. The CDR3 DNA reads TGTGCCAGCAGCTTTGGGTTAGCAGTCACTGAAGCTTTCTTT. Translating it yields CASSFGLAVTEAFF.

CDR3 sequence reads: CASSQGQWNSPLHF. The CDR3 DNA sequence: TGCGCCAGCAGCCAAGGCCAGTGGAATTCACCCCTCCACTTT. The V call is TRBV4-1, the J call TRBJ1-6, with D uncertain. Germline V lookup: CDR1 MGHRA, CDR2 YSYEKL. Between the trimmed V and J ends, which lost 1 base and 7 bases, there was a span of 8 bases. The CDR3 totals 14 residues.

By its share, this clone is large. The chain's CDR3 is CASSYGVPGPTYEQYF. DNA for the CDR3: TGTGCCAGCAGTTACGGGGTGCCAGGGCCTACCTACGAGCAGTACTTC. The chain employs TRBV6-5 and TRBJ2-7, with D possibly being TRBD1 (5 bases). The ends were cut back, 2 bases at V and 2 bases at J, with 16 bases in the middle. Germline-derived CDR1 and CDR2 are MNHEY and SVGAGI. There are 16 residues in the CDR3.